The clone carrying this TCR beta chain was counted a few times. Its target is unknown. This sample stems from a study of T-cell reconstitution after alpha-beta-depleted transplantation in children. CDR3 length: 14 amino acids. V was trimmed by 5 bases and J by 7 bases, leaving 18 bases between them. Germline CDR1 and CDR2: SQVTM and ANQGSEA. TCRbeta library construction was performed incorporating unique molecular identifiers. TCRdb itself ran the PCR reads through MiXCR, one entry per CDR3 protein. The sample holds 75,000 to 80,000 distinct CDR3 sequences; 15% to 20% are singletons and the top ten take approximately 51%. General study findings and limits: High day-60 TCRbeta diversity in some patients came from surviving recipient T cells and thymic progenitors. Several hundred expanded graft clones reportedly supplied alpha-beta T cells about two months after transplant. Counts and diversity of T cells one year after transplant came mostly from newly produced T cells.

The chain links TRBV29-1 to TRBJ2-1; D perhaps matches TRBD1 (7 bases). This receptor was taken from a male patient aged 2 to 9 who had a stem cell transplant for acute lymphoblastic leukemia, so the T cells may come from the graft donor. Specimen: PBMCs, mostly from graft donor cells, collected 360 days after TCRalphabeta/CD19-depleted stem cell transplant. Here the CDR3 reads CSVLRGAAPNEQFF. The CDR3 DNA follows: TGCAGCGTTCTCAGGGGGGCAGCTCCTAATGAGCAGTTCTTC.